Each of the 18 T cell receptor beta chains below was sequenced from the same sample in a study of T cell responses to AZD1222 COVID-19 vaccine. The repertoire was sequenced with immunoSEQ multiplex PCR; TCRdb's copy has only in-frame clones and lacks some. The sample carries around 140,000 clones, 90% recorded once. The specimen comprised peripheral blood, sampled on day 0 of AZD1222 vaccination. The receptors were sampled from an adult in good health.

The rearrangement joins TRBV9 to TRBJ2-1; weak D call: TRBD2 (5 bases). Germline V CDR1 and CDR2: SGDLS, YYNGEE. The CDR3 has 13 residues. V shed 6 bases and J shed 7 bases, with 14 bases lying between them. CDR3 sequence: CASTDLGRNEQFF. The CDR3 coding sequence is TGTGCCAGCACCGATTTAGGGAGAAATGAGCAGTTCTTC.

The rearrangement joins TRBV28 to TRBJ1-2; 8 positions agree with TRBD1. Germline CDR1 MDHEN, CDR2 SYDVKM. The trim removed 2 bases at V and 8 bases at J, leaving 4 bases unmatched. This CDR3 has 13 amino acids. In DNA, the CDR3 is TGTGCCAGCAGTTTAGGTCCAGGGGGCGGCTACACCTTC. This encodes CASSLGPGGGYTF.

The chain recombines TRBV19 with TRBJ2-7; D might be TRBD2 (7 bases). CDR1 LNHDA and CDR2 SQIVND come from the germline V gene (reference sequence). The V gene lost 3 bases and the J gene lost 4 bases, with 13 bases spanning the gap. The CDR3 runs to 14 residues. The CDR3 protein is CASSIGGGVYEQYF. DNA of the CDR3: TGTGCCAGTAGTATCGGAGGGGGGGTTTACGAGCAGTACTTC. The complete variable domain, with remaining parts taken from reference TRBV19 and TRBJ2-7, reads DGGITQSPKYLFRKEGQNVTLSCEQNLNHDAMYWYRQDPGQGLRLIYYSQIVNDFQKGDIAEGYSVSREKKESFPLTVTSAQKNPTAFYLCASSIGGGVYEQYFGPGTRLTVT.

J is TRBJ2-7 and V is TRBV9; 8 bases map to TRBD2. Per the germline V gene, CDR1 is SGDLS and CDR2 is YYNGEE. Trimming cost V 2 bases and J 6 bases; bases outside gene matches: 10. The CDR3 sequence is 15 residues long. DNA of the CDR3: TGTGCCAGCAGCGTCGGGTCGGGAGGGCCGTTCGAGCAGTACTTC. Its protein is CASSVGSGGPFEQYF. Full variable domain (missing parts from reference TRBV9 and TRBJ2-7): DSGVTQTPKHLITATGQRVTLRCSPRSGDLSVYWYQQSLDQGLQFLIQYYNGEERAKGNILERFSAQQFPDLHSELNLSSLELGDSALYFCASSVGSGGPFEQYFGPGTRLTVT.

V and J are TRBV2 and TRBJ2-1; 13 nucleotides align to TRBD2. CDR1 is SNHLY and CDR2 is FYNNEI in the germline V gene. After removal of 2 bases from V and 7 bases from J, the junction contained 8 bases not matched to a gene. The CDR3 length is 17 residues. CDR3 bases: TGTGCCAGCAGTGAAAGGTTGACTAGCGGGGGGTCAAATGAGCAGTTCTTC. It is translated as CASSERLTSGGSNEQFF.

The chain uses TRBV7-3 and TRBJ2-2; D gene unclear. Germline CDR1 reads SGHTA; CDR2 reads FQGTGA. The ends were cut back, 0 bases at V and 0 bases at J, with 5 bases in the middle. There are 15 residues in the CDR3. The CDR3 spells CASSLTGANTGELFF. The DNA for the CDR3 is TGTGCCAGCAGCTTAACAGGAGCGAACACCGGGGAGCTGTTTTTT.

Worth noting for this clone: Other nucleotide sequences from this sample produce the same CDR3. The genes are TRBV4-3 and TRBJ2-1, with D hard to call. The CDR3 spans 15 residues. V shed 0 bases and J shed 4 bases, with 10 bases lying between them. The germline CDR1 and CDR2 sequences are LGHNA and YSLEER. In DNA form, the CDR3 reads TGCGCCAGCAGCCAAGACAATGGGGAATACAATGAGCAGTTCTTC. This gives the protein CASSQDNGEYNEQFF.

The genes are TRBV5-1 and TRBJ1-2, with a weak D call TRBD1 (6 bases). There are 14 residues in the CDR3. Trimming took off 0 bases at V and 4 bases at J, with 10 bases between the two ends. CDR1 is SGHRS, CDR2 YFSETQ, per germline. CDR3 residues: CASSLAGAGYGYTF. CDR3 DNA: TGCGCCAGCAGCTTGGCGGGGGCCGGCTATGGCTACACCTTC.

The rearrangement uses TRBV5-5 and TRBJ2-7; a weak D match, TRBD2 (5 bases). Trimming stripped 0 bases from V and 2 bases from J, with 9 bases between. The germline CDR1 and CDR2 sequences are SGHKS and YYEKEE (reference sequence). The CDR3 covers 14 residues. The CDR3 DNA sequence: TGTGCCAGCAGCTTGGGTTACGGGACCTACGAGCAGTACTTC. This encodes CASSLGYGTYEQYF.

The chain's CDR3 is CAGDRGGTEAFF. The CDR3 DNA sequence: TGTGCCGGTGACAGGGGAGGGACTGAAGCTTTCTTT. The chain recombines TRBV30 with TRBJ1-1, with TRBD1 matching over 8 bases. The CDR3 spans 12 residues. The germline V gene encodes CDR1 GTSNPN and CDR2 SVGIG (reference sequence). V gave up 8 bases and J gave up 5 bases; unmatched junction bases: 7.

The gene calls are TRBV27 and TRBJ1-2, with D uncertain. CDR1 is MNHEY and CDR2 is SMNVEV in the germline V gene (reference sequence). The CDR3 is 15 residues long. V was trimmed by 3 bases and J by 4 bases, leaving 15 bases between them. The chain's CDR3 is CASSFGAPGIYGYTF. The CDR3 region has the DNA TGTGCCAGCAGTTTCGGAGCCCCCGGTATCTATGGCTACACCTTC.

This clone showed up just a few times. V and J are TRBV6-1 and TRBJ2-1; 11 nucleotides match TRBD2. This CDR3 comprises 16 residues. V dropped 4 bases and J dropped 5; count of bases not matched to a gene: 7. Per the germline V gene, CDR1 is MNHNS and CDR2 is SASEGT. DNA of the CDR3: TGTGCCAGCAGTGCCTTTAGCGGGGGGGCCCACAATGAGCAGTTCTTC. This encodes CASSAFSGGAHNEQFF.

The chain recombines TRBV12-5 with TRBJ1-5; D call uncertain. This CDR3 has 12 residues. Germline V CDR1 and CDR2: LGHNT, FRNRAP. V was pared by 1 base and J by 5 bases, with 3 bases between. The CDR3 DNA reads TGTGCTAGTGGTTTGGATGATCAGCCCCAGCATTTT. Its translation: CASGLDDQPQHF.

This CDR3 is CASSPLPGQRNEKLFF. The DNA of the CDR3 is TGTGCCAGCAGCCCCCTCCCCGGACAGCGCAATGAAAAACTGTTTTTT. J is TRBJ1-4 and V is TRBV14; TRBD1 is a possible D gene (6 bases). The CDR3 has 16 residues. Germline CDR1 and CDR2: SGHDN and FVKESK. V gave up 4 bases and J gave up 5 bases, with 17 bases separating them.

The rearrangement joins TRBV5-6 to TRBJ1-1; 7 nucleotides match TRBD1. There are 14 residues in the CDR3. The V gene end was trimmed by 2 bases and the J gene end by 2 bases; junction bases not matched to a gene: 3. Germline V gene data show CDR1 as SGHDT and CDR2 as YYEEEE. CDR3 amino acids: CASSFGQVNTEAFF. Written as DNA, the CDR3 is TGTGCCAGCAGCTTTGGACAGGTTAACACTGAAGCTTTCTTT.

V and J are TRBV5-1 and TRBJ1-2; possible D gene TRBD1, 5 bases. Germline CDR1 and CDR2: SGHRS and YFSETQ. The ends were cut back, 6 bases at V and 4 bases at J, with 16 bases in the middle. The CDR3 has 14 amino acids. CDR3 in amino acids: CASTPAGEGYGYTF. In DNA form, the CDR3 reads TGCGCCAGCACTCCGGCGGGGGAGGGCTATGGCTACACCTTC.

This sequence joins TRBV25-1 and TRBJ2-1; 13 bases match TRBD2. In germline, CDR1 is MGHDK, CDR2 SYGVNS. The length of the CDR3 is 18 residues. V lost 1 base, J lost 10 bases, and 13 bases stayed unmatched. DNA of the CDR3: TGTGCCAGCAGTGAATGGGGGACTAGCGGGACGGCCTTGATAGAGCAGTTCTTC. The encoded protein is CASSEWGTSGTALIEQFF.

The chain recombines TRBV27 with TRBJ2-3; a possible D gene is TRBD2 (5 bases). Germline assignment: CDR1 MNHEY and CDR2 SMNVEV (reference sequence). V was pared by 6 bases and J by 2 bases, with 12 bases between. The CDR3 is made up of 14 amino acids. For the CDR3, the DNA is TGTGCCAGCAGGTTGATCGGGATCACAGATACGCAGTATTTT. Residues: CASRLIGITDTQYF.